This entry lists 30 T cell receptor beta chains sequenced from one sample in a study of T cell responses to AZD1222 COVID-19 vaccine. Data came from immunoSEQ multiplex PCR; TCRdb stores just in-frame clones and leaves some out. Altogether approximately 140,000 clones are present, about 92% being singletons, with the ten largest covering roughly 2%. The material was peripheral blood, obtained on day 0 of AZD1222 vaccination. The source is an adult in good health.

The chain combines TRBV6-6 with TRBJ1-3; D call uncertain. The CDR3 covers 19 residues. Trimming stripped 5 bases from V and 0 bases from J, with 23 bases between. Germline CDR1 and CDR2: MNHNY and SVGAGI (reference sequence). The CDR3 region has the DNA TGTGCCAGCAGTCCCGTCCAGTCAACCAGGAAACCCTCTGGAAACACCATATATTTT. It is translated as CASSPVQSTRKPSGNTIYF.

This chain links TRBV12-3 or TRBV12-4 with TRBJ2-7, with a weak D call TRBD1 (5 bases). The V end lost 4 bases, the J end lost 2 bases, and 9 bases lay between the germline ends. The CDR3 is made up of 13 amino acids. CDR3 in DNA: TGTGCCAGCAGTTCGGACACAGCCTACGAGCAGTACTTC. Translation gives CASSSDTAYEQYF.

This clone was picked up one time. J is TRBJ2-1 and V is TRBV29-1; 8 bases match TRBD1. Germline V CDR1 and CDR2: SQVTM, ANQGSEA. This CDR3 comprises 14 residues. J lost 6 bases, V lost 4 bases, and 8 bases had no gene match. CDR3 in DNA: TGCAGCGTTGGGAGGCAGGGGGCGAGCAATGAGCAGTTCTTC. The encoded protein is CSVGRQGASNEQFF.

The V and J genes are TRBV9 and TRBJ2-2, with 9 bases that match TRBD2. CDR3 size: 16 residues. The germline CDR1 and CDR2 sequences are SGDLS and YYNGEE. V shed 0 bases, J shed 4 bases, and the junction held 4 bases outside the gene matches. CDR3 DNA: TGTGCCAGCAGCGTAGTGGCTAGCGGGGTCACCGGGGAGCTGTTTTTT. Amino acid sequence: CASSVVASGVTGELFF.

The V and J genes are TRBV19 and TRBJ2-3; 7 bases fit TRBD1. The germline V gene has CDR1 LNHDA and CDR2 SQIVND (reference sequence). The CDR3 contains 16 residues. The J segment lost 3 bases and the V segment lost 6 bases, leaving 12 bases of the junction unmatched. The CDR3 reads CASRWKGDSETDTQYF. DNA of the CDR3: TGTGCCAGTAGGTGGAAGGGGGACAGCGAGACAGATACGCAGTATTTT.

This sequence joins TRBV3-1 (or the pseudogene TRBV3-2) and TRBJ2-7; D is uncertain. Germline assignment: CDR1 LGHDT and CDR2 YNNKEL (reference sequence). V lost 1 base and J 7 bases, leaving 8 bases between the germline ends. The CDR3 runs to 12 residues. The CDR3 spells CASSQVLGEQYF. The CDR3 nucleotides are TGTGCCAGCAGCCAAGTACTGGGGGAGCAGTACTTC.

The chain joins TRBV2 to TRBJ2-1; the match to TRBD2 covers 9 bases. The CDR3 spans 14 residues. Germline trimming cut 6 bases from V and 7 bases from J; bases unmatched to any gene: 7. Per the germline V gene, CDR1 is SNHLY and CDR2 is FYNNEI. CDR3: CASRVSGSTNEQFF. CDR3 coding DNA: TGTGCCAGCAGAGTTAGCGGGAGTACGAATGAGCAGTTCTTC.

J is TRBJ2-1 and V is TRBV15, with D unclear. This CDR3 spans 14 amino acids. Trimming left V 3 bases short and J 7 bases short, with 13 bases between. CDR1 is LNHNV and CDR2 is YYDKDF in the germline V gene (reference sequence). CDR3 sequence reads: CATSSVQSWNEQFF. Written as DNA, the CDR3 is TGTGCCACCAGCAGCGTACAGAGTTGGAATGAGCAGTTCTTC. The complete variable domain, with remaining parts taken from reference TRBV15 and TRBJ2-1, reads DAMVIQNPRYQVTQFGKPVTLSCSQTLNHNVMYWYQQKSSQAPKLLFHYYDKDFNNEADTPDNFQSRRPNTSFCFLDIRSPGLGDTAMYLCATSSVQSWNEQFFGPGTRLTVL.

This sequence joins TRBV27 and TRBJ1-2; no definite D call. V gave up 2 bases and J gave up 4 bases, with 11 bases separating them. This CDR3 has 14 amino acids. The germline CDR1 and CDR2 sequences are MNHEY and SMNVEV (reference sequence). For the CDR3, the DNA is TGTGCCAGCAGTTTAAGTGGATATGCCTATGGCTACACCTTC. It yields the protein CASSLSGYAYGYTF.

The V and J genes are TRBV11-2 and TRBJ2-2; D tentatively fits TRBD1 or TRBD2 (5 bases each). The CDR3 extends over 17 amino acids. Trimming stripped 0 bases from V and 8 bases from J, with 19 bases between. The germline gives CDR1 SGHAT, CDR2 FQNNGV. In nucleotides, the CDR3 is TGTGCCAGCAGCTTAGACCCCAGGGCGAGGGGCTTGGGGGAGCTGTTTTTT. It translates to CASSLDPRARGLGELFF.

The DNA of the CDR3 is TGTGCCAGCAGCCCCCGGTTACAGGCGTATACGCAGTATTTT. Encoded protein: CASSPRLQAYTQYF. This chain joins TRBV9 and TRBJ2-3; tentatively, D is TRBD1 (5 bases). CDR3 size: 14 residues. V lost 4 bases and J 7 bases, leaving 16 bases between the germline ends. In germline, CDR1 is SGDLS, CDR2 YYNGEE.

The chain links TRBV7-2 to TRBJ1-2; D not resolved. Germline CDR1 SGHTA, CDR2 FQGNSA. V lost 5 bases and J 8 bases, leaving 18 bases between the germline ends. CDR3 size: 14 residues. In DNA form, the CDR3 reads TGTGCCAGCAGCCCCGCCGCTGGGAATCGCGGCTACACCTTC. This sequence encodes CASSPAAGNRGYTF.

This rearrangement joins TRBV28 to TRBJ2-3; 15 nucleotides line up with TRBD2. The CDR3 is 16 residues long. V shed 3 bases, J shed 7 bases, and the junction held 5 bases outside the gene matches. Germline V gives CDR1 MDHEN, CDR2 SYDVKM. The CDR3 nucleotides are TGTGCCAGCAGTTTCGGACTAGCGGGGGGGAGGAATACGCAGTATTTT. It specifies CASSFGLAGGRNTQYF.

This sequence joins TRBV18 and TRBJ2-7; 8 nucleotides agree with TRBD1. Germline V CDR1 and CDR2: KGHSH, LQKENI. The CDR3 has 17 residues. The V segment lost 3 bases and the J segment 2 bases; nucleotides outside the gene matches: 12. CDR3 amino acids: CASSPQTPGTGTYEQYF. Written as DNA, the CDR3 is TGTGCCAGCTCACCCCAAACCCCCGGGACAGGCACCTACGAGCAGTACTTC. Using reference TRBV18 and TRBJ2-7 for the parts outside the CDR3, the full variable domain is NAGVMQNPRHLVRRRGQEARLRCSPMKGHSHVYWYRQLPEEGLKFMVYLQKENIIDESGMPKERFSAEFPKEGPSILRIQQVVRGDSAAYFCASSPQTPGTGTYEQYFGPGTRLTVT.

The chain uses TRBV5-1 and TRBJ2-3, with D unresolved. V lost 6 bases, J lost 1 base, and 12 bases lay in between. This CDR3 has 14 residues. In germline, CDR1 is SGHRS, CDR2 YFSETQ. CDR3 in DNA: TGCGCCAGCACAATAGGGTTAGGCACAGATACGCAGTATTTT. This gives the protein CASTIGLGTDTQYF.

The V call is TRBV6-6, the J call TRBJ2-3; 13 nucleotides agree with TRBD2. The CDR3 sequence is 18 residues long. The trim removed 5 bases at V and 8 bases at J, leaving 16 bases unmatched. Germline V gene sequence: CDR1 MNHNY, CDR2 SVGAGI (reference sequence). CDR3 residues: CASSRRLAGGLGMGTQYF. The CDR3, as DNA: TGTGCCAGCAGTCGCAGACTAGCGGGGGGCCTAGGCATGGGTACGCAGTATTTT.

The chain uses TRBV28 and TRBJ2-7, with TRBD1 identical over 7 bases. Germline CDR1 reads MDHEN; CDR2 reads SYDVKM. The CDR3 spans 15 residues. V was pared by 7 bases and J by 1 base, with 10 bases of the junction left unmatched. This CDR3 is CASTFRDRPSYEQYF. CDR3 DNA: TGTGCCAGCACCTTCCGGGACAGACCATCCTACGAGCAGTACTTC.

V and J are TRBV7-2 and TRBJ2-6, with 9 bases that match TRBD2. V gave up 2 bases and J gave up 1 base; unmatched junction bases: 6. CDR3 length equals 18 residues. Per the germline V gene, CDR1 is SGHTA and CDR2 is FQGNSA. The CDR3 region has the DNA TGTGCCAGCAGCTTAAGGGGGCTAGCGGGGTCTGGGGCCAACGTCCTGACTTTC. Its translation: CASSLRGLAGSGANVLTF.

V is TRBV27 and J is TRBJ2-1; the match to TRBD2 covers 10 bases. The CDR3 is made up of 16 amino acids. Germline CDR1 reads MNHEY; CDR2 reads SMNVEV (reference sequence). The V and J ends lost 8 bases and 3 bases, in that order; junction bases with no gene match: 10. The CDR3 sequence is CASVANGLADYNEQFF. The CDR3 coding sequence is TGTGCCAGCGTCGCTAACGGACTAGCGGACTACAATGAGCAGTTCTTC.

The chain combines TRBV18 with TRBJ1-2, with no clear D. Germline V gene sequence: CDR1 KGHSH, CDR2 LQKENI. The CDR3 is 13 residues long. V lost 6 bases and J lost 3, with 11 bases in between. The CDR3 is CASSQQTDYGYTF. CDR3 bases: TGTGCCAGCTCTCAACAGACGGACTATGGCTACACCTTC.

The V call is TRBV6-5, the J call TRBJ2-1; D is unclear. Germline V gene sequence: CDR1 MNHEY, CDR2 SVGAGI. The CDR3 is 12 residues long. The V and J ends lost 11 bases and 2 bases respectively, with 10 bases between them. CDR3 amino acids: CALGATYNEQFF. For the CDR3, the DNA is TGTGCCTTAGGCGCGACCTACAATGAGCAGTTCTTC.

The gene calls are TRBV20-1 and TRBJ2-5; 12 nucleotides agree with TRBD1. There are 15 residues in the CDR3. Germline-derived CDR1 and CDR2 are DFQATT and SNEGSKA (reference sequence). V lost 3 bases and J lost 5; bases outside the gene matches: 7. The DNA for the CDR3 is TGCAGTGCTAGTTCGGGACAGGGGGCGGGTGAGACCCAGTACTTC. Its protein is CSASSGQGAGETQYF.

J is TRBJ1-3 and V is TRBV5-6; TRBD1 is a possible D gene (6 bases). Germline V gene data show CDR1 as SGHDT and CDR2 as YYEEEE. Trimming shortened V by 3 bases and J by 0 bases, and 7 bases separated the two germline ends. The CDR3 totals 14 residues. CDR3 protein: CASSYRASGNTIYF. The DNA of the CDR3 is TGTGCCAGCAGCTACAGGGCCTCTGGAAACACCATATATTTT.

The chain is built from TRBV3-1 (or the pseudogene TRBV3-2) and TRBJ2-4, with TRBD1 identical over 7 bases. The trim removed 0 bases at V and 0 bases at J, leaving 8 bases unmatched. Looked up from germline, CDR1 is LGHDT and CDR2 is YNNKEL (reference sequence). The CDR3 has 18 residues. The CDR3 here is CASSQDRTGELAKNIQYF. CDR3 bases: TGTGCCAGCAGCCAAGATAGAACAGGGGAACTAGCCAAAAACATTCAGTACTTC.

The rearrangement uses TRBV5-5 and TRBJ1-2; D may be TRBD1 (6 bases). Looked up from germline, CDR1 is SGHKS and CDR2 is YYEKEE (reference sequence). The ends were cut back, 2 bases at V and 3 bases at J, with 14 bases in the middle. CDR3 length equals 15 residues. This CDR3 reads CASSLTGSQDYGYTF. CDR3 nucleotide sequence: TGTGCCAGCAGCTTAACAGGGTCGCAGGACTATGGCTACACCTTC. The full variable domain, completed using reference TRBV5-5 and TRBJ1-2, is DAGVTQSPTHLIKTRGQQVTLRCSPISGHKSVSWYQQVLGQGPQFIFQYYEKEERGRGNFPDRFSARQFPNYSSELNVNALLLGDSALYLCASSLTGSQDYGYTFGSGTRLTVV.

This rearrangement joins TRBV11-2 to TRBJ1-5; 7 nucleotides align to TRBD1. The CDR3 totals 16 residues. J gave up 3 bases and V 1 base, and 6 bases lay outside the gene matches. Germline V gene lookup returns CDR1 SGHAT and CDR2 FQNNGV. CDR3 region: CASSLASDRVNQPQHF. The CDR3, as DNA: TGTGCCAGCAGCTTAGCCTCCGACAGGGTCAATCAGCCCCAGCATTTT.

In this sample, this clone turned up once. This specimen includes other DNA sequences encoding the same CDR3. This chain links TRBV5-1 with TRBJ2-1; TRBD2 agrees at 11 bases. The CDR3 length is 15 residues. V was clipped by 4 bases and J by 4 bases; unmatched bases: 4. Germline CDR1 is SGHRS and CDR2 is YFSETQ. The CDR3 region is CASSPGTSGYNEQFF. CDR3 nucleotide sequence: TGCGCCAGCAGCCCGGGGACTAGCGGATACAATGAGCAGTTCTTC.

V gene TRBV5-6 combines with J gene TRBJ2-7; D gene ambiguous. The germline V and J ends were trimmed by 4 bases and 7 bases, with 21 bases remaining between them. There are 15 residues in the CDR3. The V gene's germline CDR1 is SGHDT and CDR2 YYEEEE. For the CDR3, the DNA is TGTGCCAGCAGCCGCCTTGCCACAACGCTCGGGGAGCAGTACTTC. Amino acid sequence: CASSRLATTLGEQYF.

This sequence joins TRBV5-1 and TRBJ2-7; D not resolved. V was cut by 0 bases and J by 3 bases, with 13 bases left in between. The CDR3 consists of 15 residues. CDR1 is SGHRS and CDR2 is YFSETQ in the germline V gene. The CDR3 DNA reads as TGCGCCAGCAGCTTGGAAATTGCGGTGATCTACGAGCAGTACTTC. Translating it yields CASSLEIAVIYEQYF.

CDR3: CASSATETGNTEAFF. DNA for the CDR3: TGTGCCAGCAGCGCAACAGAGACGGGGAACACTGAAGCTTTCTTT. V is TRBV9 and J is TRBJ1-1; D remains unclear. The CDR3 is 15 residues long. Trimming took off 3 bases at V and 1 base at J, with 13 bases between the two ends. Germline CDR1 and CDR2: SGDLS and YYNGEE.